This TCR beta chain came from a study of OX40 agonist ivuxolimab in advanced cancers. In the study overall: Subjects had a mean age of roughly 60 years, with a range of roughly 23 to 79; roughly 83% were male.

Assay: immunoSEQ multiplex PCR; the TCRdb copy retains only in-frame clones and omits some. There are fewer than 60,000 clones in the sample; 90% to 95% occur only once, and around 12% lies in the top ten. Overall study results and limits: Antigen specificity was not determined for the expanded peripheral T cells. Mean expanded clone counts were higher in CD8+ than CD4+ T cells.

Notes on this clone: The antigen is undetermined.

The germline V gene has CDR1 SGHRS and CDR2 YFSETQ. The CDR3 is 14 amino acids. The trim removed 4 bases at V and 4 bases at J, leaving 6 bases unmatched. A history of autoimmune disease or systemic immunosuppression excluded patients. The material was CD4+ or CD8+ T cells sorted from blood, obtained in a trial of the OX40 agonist ivuxolimab. This clonotype originated in an adult with an advanced solid tumor such as melanoma, head and neck, liver or kidney cancer. This rearrangement joins TRBV5-1 to TRBJ2-5; 8 positions match TRBD1. As DNA, the CDR3 is TGCGCCAGCAGCAGAGGACAGGGAGGAGAGACCCAGTACTTC. Residues: CASSRGQGGETQYF.